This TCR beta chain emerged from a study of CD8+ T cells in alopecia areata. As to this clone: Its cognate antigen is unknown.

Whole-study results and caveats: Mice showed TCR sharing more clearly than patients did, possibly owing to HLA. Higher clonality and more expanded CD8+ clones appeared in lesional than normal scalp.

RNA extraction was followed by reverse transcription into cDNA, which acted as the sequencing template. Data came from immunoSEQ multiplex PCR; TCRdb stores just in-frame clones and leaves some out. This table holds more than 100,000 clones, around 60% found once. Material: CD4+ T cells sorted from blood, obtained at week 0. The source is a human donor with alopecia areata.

The CDR3 protein is CASSDSGNNRDEQYF. CDR3 coding DNA: TGTGCCAGCAGTGATAGTGGGAATAACCGTGACGAGCAGTACTTC. The V and J genes are TRBV25-1 and TRBJ2-5; the D is unclear. The J call may be mistaken, given a closer DNA end match to TRBJ2-7. Germline-derived CDR1 and CDR2 are MGHDK and SYGVNS. The CDR3 is made up of 15 amino acids.